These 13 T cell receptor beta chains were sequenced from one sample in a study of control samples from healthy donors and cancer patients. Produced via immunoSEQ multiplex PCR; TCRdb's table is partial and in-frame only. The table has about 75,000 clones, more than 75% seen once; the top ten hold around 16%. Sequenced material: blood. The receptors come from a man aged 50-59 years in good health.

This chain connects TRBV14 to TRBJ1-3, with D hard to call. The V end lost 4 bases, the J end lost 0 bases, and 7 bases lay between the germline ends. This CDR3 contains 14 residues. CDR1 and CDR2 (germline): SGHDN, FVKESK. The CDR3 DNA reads TGTGCCAGCAGCCGTGACCACTCTGGAAACACCATATATTTT. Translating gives CASSRDHSGNTIYF.

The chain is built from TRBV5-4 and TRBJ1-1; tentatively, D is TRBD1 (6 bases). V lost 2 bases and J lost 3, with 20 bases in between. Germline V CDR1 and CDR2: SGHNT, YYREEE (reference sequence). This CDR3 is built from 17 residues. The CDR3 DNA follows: TGTGCCAGCAGCTTTGTCCCGCGGGGGGGCGTCGACACTGAAGCTTTCTTT. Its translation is CASSFVPRGGVDTEAFF.

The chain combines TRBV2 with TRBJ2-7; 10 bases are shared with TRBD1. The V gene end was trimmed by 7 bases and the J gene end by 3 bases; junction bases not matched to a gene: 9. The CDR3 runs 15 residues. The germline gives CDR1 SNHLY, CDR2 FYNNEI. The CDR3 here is CASITSRTGGYEQYF. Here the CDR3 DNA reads TGTGCCAGCATCACCTCCAGGACAGGGGGCTACGAGCAGTACTTC.

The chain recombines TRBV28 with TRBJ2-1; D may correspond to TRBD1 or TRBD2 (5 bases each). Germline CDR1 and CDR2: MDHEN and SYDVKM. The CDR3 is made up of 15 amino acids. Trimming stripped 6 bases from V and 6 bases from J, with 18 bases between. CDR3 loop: CASRRDRLRTNEQFF. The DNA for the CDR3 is TGTGCCAGCAGAAGGGACCGCCTTAGAACCAATGAGCAGTTCTTC.

The CDR3 bases are TGTGCCAGCAGCCGTGGGACAGCCCGGGCGAATCAGCCCCAGCATTTT. Translation: CASSRGTARANQPQHF. V gene TRBV3-1 (or the pseudogene TRBV3-2) combines with J gene TRBJ1-5; 7 positions agree with TRBD1. The germline gives CDR1 LGHDT, CDR2 YNNKEL (reference sequence). CDR3 length: 16 residues. V lost 4 bases to trimming and J lost 4 bases; unmatched junction nucleotides: 10.

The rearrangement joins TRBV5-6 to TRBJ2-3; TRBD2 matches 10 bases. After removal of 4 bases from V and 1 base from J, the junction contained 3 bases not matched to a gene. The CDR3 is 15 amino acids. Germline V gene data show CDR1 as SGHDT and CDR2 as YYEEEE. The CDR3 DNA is TGTGCCAGCAGCCCTAGCGGGGGTCGCACAGATACGCAGTATTTT. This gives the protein CASSPSGGRTDTQYF.

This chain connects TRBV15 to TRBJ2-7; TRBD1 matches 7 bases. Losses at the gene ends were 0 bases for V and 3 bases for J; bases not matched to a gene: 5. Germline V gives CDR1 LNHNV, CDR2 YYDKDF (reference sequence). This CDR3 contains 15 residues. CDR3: CATSREYSGGYEQYF. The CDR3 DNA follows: TGTGCCACCAGCAGAGAATATTCAGGGGGCTACGAGCAGTACTTC.

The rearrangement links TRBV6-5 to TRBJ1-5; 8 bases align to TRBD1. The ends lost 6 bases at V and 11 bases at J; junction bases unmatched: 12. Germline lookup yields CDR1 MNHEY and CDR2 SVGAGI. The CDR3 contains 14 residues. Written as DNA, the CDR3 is TGTGCCAGCAGCGAGACAGGGGTTACTTCGGCCCAGCATTTT. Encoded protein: CASSETGVTSAQHF.

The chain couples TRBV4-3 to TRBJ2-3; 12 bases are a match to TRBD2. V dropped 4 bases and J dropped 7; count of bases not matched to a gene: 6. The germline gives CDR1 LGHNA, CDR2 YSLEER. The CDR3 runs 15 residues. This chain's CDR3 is CASSPLAGGGNTQYF. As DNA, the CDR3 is TGCGCCAGCAGCCCTCTAGCGGGAGGGGGGAATACGCAGTATTTT.

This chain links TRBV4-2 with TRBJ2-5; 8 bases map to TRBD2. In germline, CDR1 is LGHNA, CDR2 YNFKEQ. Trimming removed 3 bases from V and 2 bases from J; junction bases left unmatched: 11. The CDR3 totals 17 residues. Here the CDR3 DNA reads TGTGCCAGCAGCCAGGAGCTAGCGGAGCGGGGGCAAGAGACCCAGTACTTC. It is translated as CASSQELAERGQETQYF.

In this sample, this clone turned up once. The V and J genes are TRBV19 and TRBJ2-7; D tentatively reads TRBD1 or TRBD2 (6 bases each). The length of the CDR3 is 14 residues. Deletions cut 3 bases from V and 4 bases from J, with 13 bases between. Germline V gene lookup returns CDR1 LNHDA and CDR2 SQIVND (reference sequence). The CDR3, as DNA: TGTGCCAGTAGTATGGACCAGGGGAGGTACGAGCAGTACTTC. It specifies CASSMDQGRYEQYF.

The CDR3 protein is CATSSGRSTGELFF. The CDR3 region has the DNA TGTGCCACCTCTAGCGGGAGGAGCACCGGGGAGCTGTTTTTT. This chain uses TRBV10-3 with TRBJ2-2; 11 bases align to TRBD2. Germline CDR1 and CDR2: ENHRY and SYGVKD. This CDR3 comprises 14 residues. With V trimmed by 10 bases and J by 4 bases, 5 bases remained unmatched.

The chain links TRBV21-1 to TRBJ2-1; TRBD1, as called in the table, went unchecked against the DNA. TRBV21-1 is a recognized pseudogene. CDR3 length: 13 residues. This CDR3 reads CARTGAAYNEQFF. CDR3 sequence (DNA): TGTGCCAGGACAGGGGCAGCCTACAATGAGCAGTTCTTC.